This T cell receptor (beta chain) was recorded in a study of cytomegalovirus exposure and HLA in healthy donors. In the case of this clone: The antigen is not known.

Primers: 60 Vbeta forward and 13 Jbeta reverse. TCRdb keeps only in-frame clones here, not all; method: immunoSEQ multiplex PCR. The sample carries about 140,000 clones, 60% to 85% recorded once. General study findings and limits: Altogether, 160 or so TCR beta chains were recorded as cytomegalovirus-associated.

The CDR3 is 13 residues long. In germline, CDR1 is ENHRY, CDR2 SYGVKD. With V trimmed by 6 bases and J by 7 bases, 6 bases remained unmatched. V is TRBV10-3 and J is TRBJ2-1; 7 bases map to TRBD2. Input material: PBMCs. The sequence derives from a man aged 18 to 29 in good health and CMV-seronegative. CDR3 nucleotide sequence: TGTGCCATCAGAACTAGCGCTATTAATGAGCAGTTCTTC. Encoded protein: CAIRTSAINEQFF.